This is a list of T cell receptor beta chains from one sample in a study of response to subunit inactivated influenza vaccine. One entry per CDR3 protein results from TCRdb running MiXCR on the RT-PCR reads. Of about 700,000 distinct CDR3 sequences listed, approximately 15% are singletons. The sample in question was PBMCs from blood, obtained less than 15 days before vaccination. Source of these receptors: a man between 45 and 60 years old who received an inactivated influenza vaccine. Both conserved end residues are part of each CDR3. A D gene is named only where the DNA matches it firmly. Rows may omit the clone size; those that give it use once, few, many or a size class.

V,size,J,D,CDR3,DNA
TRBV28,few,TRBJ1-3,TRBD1,CASSSGQAISGNTIYF,TGTGCCAGCAGCTCGGGACAGGCGATCTCTGGAAACACCATATATTTT
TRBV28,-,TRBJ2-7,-,CASSTVRGLEQYF,TGTGCCAGCAGTACGGTTCGGGGGCTCGAGCAGTACTTC
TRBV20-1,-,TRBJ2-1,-,CRASPAALSYNEQFF,TGCAGGGCCTCCCCGGCCGCCCTCTCCTACAATGAGCAGTTCTTC
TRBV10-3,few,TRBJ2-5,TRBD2,CAISTSGGQTQYF,TGTGCCATCAGTACAAGCGGGGGACAGACCCAGTACTTC
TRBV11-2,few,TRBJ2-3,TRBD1,CASSLYPRTGAYISTDTQYF,TGTGCCAGCAGCTTATATCCCAGAACAGGGGCATACATAAGCACAGATACGCAGTATTTT
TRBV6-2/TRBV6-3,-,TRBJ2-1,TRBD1,CASSYSTGGEQFF,TGTGCCAGCAGTTACTCGACAGGGGGTGAGCAGTTCTTC
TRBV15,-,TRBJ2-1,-,CATSRDPPGYNEQFF,TGTGCCACCAGCAGAGATCCCCCGGGTTACAATGAGCAGTTCTTC
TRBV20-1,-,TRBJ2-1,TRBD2,CAKTSGFYNEQFF,TGCGCAAAGACTAGCGGATTTTACAATGAGCAGTTCTTC
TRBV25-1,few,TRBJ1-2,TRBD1,CASSEGQGFGYTF,TGTGCCAGCAGTGAAGGACAGGGGTTTGGCTACACCTTC
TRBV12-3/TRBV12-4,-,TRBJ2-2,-,CASSLERSWNTGELFF,TGTGCCAGCAGTTTAGAACGGTCTTGGAACACCGGGGAGCTGTTTTTT
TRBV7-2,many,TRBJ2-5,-,CASSRGVSQETQYF,TGTGCCAGCAGCCGTGGGGTCTCACAAGAGACCCAGTACTTC
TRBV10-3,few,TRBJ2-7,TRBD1,CAITDRDRASYEQYF,TGTGCCATCACCGACCGGGACAGGGCCTCCTACGAGCAGTACTTC
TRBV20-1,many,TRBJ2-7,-,CSARIRVHEQYF,TGCAGTGCTAGAATAAGGGTTCACGAGCAGTACTTC
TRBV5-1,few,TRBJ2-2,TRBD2,CASSLAGTTSNTGELFF,TGCGCCAGCAGCCTAGCCGGGACTACATCGAACACCGGGGAGCTGTTTTTT
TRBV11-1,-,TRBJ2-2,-,CASSFLLEATKETGELFF,TGTGCCAGCAGCTTCCTACTAGAAGCGACAAAAGAGACCGGGGAGCTGTTTTTT
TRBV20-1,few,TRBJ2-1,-,CSARAAGRLYNEQFF,TGCAGTGCTAGGGCTGCAGGCCGACTATACAATGAGCAGTTCTTC
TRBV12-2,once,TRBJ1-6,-,CASRFRRANSPLHF,TGTGCAAGTCGCTTCCGAAGGGCTAATTCACCCCTCCACTTT
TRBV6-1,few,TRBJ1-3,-,CASSPRTISSGNTIYF,TGTGCCAGCAGTCCTAGGACCATTAGCTCTGGAAACACCATATATTTT
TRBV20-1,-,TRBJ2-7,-,CSAREPTAGHEQYF,TGCAGTGCTAGAGAACCTACTGCCGGGCACGAGCAGTACTTC
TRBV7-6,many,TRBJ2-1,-,CASSSPLWGASSYNEQFF,TGTGCCAGCAGCTCGCCCCTTTGGGGGGCAAGCTCCTACAATGAGCAGTTCTTC
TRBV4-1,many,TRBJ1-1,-,CASSQKFLGGSTEAFF,TGCGCCAGCAGCCAAAAATTTCTCGGGGGGAGCACTGAAGCTTTCTTT
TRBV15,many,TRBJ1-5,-,CATSSFFGNQPQHF,TGTGCCACCAGTTCCTTTTTTGGCAATCAGCCCCAGCATTTT
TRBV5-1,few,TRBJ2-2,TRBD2,CASSYNGGADGELFF,TGCGCCAGCAGCTACAACGGGGGGGCTGACGGGGAGCTGTTTTTT
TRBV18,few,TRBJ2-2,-,CASSPTRAGELFF,TGTGCCAGCTCGCCTACTAGGGCCGGGGAGCTGTTTTTT
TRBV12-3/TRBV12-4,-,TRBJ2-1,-,CASRGDSHNEQFF,TGTGCCAGCAGGGGAGACAGTCACAATGAGCAGTTCTTC
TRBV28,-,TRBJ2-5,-,CASSRPTAEQETQYF,TGTGCCAGCAGTCGACCTACGGCAGAGCAAGAGACCCAGTACTTC
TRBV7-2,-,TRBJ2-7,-,CASSAHRDYEQYF,TGTGCCAGCAGCGCTCACCGGGACTACGAGCAGTACTTC
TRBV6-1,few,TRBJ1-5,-,CASSEVGVQPQHF,TGTGCCAGCAGTGAGGTGGGGGTTCAGCCCCAGCATTTT
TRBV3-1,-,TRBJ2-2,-,CASSQGVARTGELFF,TGTGCCAGCAGCCAAGGGGTAGCCCGCACCGGGGAGCTGTTTTTT
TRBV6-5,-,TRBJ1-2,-,CASRQGAGYTF,TGTGCCAGCAGGCAGGGTGCTGGCTACACCTTC
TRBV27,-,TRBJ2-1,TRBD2,CASRLSGGGYNEQFF,TGTGCCAGCAGGCTGAGCGGGGGGGGCTACAATGAGCAGTTCTTC
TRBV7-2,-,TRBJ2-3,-,CASSLLVSSTDTQYF,TGTGCCAGCAGCCTTTTAGTTTCTAGCACAGATACGCAGTATTTT
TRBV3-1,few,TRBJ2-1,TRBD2,CASSAQGGRNNEQFF,TGTGCCAGCAGCGCGCAGGGAGGGAGAAACAATGAGCAGTTCTTC
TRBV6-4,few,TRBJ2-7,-,CASPDGGGSHEQYF,TGTGCCAGCCCCGACGGTGGAGGCAGCCACGAGCAGTACTTC
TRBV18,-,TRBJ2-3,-,CASSPLTSTDTQYF,TGTGCCAGCTCACCACTTACAAGCACAGATACGCAGTATTTT
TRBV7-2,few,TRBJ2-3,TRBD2,CASSLMGGGATDTQYF,TGTGCCAGCAGCTTAATGGGCGGGGGGGCGACAGATACGCAGTATTTT
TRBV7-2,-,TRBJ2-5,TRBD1,CASSLVHRGGETQYF,TGTGCCAGCAGCTTAGTACACAGGGGTGGGGAGACCCAGTACTTC
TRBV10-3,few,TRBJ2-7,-,CAISYRDEQYF,TGTGCCATCAGTTACAGGGACGAGCAGTACTTC
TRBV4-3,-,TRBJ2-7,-,CASSQRGDPGYEQYF,TGCGCCAGCAGCCAGCGAGGTGATCCGGGCTACGAGCAGTACTTC
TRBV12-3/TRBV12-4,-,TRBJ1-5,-,CARPATGKNYSNQPQHF,TGTGCCAGACCAGCAACAGGGAAGAATTATAGCAATCAGCCCCAGCATTTT
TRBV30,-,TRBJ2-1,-,CAWSVRGRVTLNEQFF,TGTGCCTGGAGTGTCCGGGGCAGGGTGACACTCAATGAGCAGTTCTTC
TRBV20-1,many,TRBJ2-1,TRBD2,CSAGGLAGTHNEQFF,TGCAGTGCTGGCGGACTAGCGGGAACACACAATGAGCAGTTCTTC
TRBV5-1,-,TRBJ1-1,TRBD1,CASSLTGQGGTEAFF,TGCGCCAGCAGCCTAACCGGACAGGGGGGGACTGAAGCTTTCTTT
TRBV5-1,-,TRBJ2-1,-,CASRSTFGGALHEQFF,TGCGCCAGCAGAAGCACCTTTGGGGGGGCGTTGCATGAGCAGTTCTTC
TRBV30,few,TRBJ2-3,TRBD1,CAWSEGQGASDTQYF,TGTGCCTGGAGTGAAGGACAGGGGGCGTCAGATACGCAGTATTTT
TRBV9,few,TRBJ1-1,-,CASSVVGGDTEAFF,TGTGCCAGCAGCGTAGTGGGGGGGGACACTGAAGCTTTCTTT
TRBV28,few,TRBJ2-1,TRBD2,CASSLGTSVVYNEQFF,TGTGCCAGCAGTTTAGGGACTAGCGTTGTTTACAATGAGCAGTTCTTC
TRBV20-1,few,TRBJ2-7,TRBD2,CSARVAGEYEQYF,TGCAGTGCTAGAGTGGCGGGAGAGTACGAGCAGTACTTC
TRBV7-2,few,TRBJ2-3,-,CASSFQKVDTQYF,TGTGCCAGCAGCTTTCAGAAGGTGGATACGCAGTATTTT
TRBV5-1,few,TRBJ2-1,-,CASSLQPSVGDSYNEQFF,TGCGCCAGCAGCCTCCAACCCTCCGTGGGGGACTCCTACAATGAGCAGTTCTTC
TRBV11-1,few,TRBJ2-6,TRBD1,CASSFRDRTFAGANVLTF,TGTGCCAGCAGCTTCCGGGACAGGACCTTCGCTGGGGCCAACGTCCTGACTTTC
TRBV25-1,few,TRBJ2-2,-,CASSVGLPSTGELFF,TGTGCCAGCAGTGTGGGACTCCCTAGCACCGGGGAGCTGTTTTTT
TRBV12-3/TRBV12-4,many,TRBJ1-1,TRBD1,CASRPTGDTEAFF,TGTGCCAGCAGACCAACAGGGGACACTGAAGCTTTCTTT
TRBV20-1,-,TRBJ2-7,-,CSARRRTGYEQYF,TGCAGTGCTAGAAGGCGGACGGGCTACGAGCAGTACTTC